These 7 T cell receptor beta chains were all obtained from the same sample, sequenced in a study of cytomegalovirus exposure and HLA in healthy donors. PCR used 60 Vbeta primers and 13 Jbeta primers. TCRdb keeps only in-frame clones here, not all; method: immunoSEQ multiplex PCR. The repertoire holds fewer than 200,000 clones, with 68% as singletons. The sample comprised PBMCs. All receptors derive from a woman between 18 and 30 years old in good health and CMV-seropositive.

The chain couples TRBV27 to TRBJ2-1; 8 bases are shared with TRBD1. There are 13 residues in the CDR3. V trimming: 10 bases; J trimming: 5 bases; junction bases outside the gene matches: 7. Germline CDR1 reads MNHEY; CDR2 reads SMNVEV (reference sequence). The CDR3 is CATRTGIHNEQFF. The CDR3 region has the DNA TGTGCCACACGGACAGGGATTCACAATGAGCAGTTCTTC.

The CDR3 here is CASSRPSGNSYEQYF. For the CDR3, the DNA is TGTGCCAGCAGTCGCCCTAGCGGCAACTCCTACGAGCAGTACTTC. The V call is TRBV6-6, the J call TRBJ2-7; TRBD2 matches 7 bases. CDR1 MNHNY and CDR2 SVGAGI come from the germline V gene (reference sequence). J was trimmed by 0 bases and V by 5 bases; bases with no gene match: 7. This CDR3 spans 15 amino acids.

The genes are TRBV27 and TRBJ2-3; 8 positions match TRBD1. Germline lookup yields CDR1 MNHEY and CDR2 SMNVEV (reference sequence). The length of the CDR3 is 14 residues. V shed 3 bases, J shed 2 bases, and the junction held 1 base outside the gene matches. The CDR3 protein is CASSFQGATDTQYF. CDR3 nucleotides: TGTGCCAGCAGTTTCCAGGGGGCCACAGATACGCAGTATTTT.

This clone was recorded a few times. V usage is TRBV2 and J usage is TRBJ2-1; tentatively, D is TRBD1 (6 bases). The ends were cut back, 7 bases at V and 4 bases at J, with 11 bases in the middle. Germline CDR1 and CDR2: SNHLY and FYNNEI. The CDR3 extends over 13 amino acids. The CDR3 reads CASMQGLYNEQFF. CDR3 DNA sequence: TGTGCCAGCATGCAGGGGTTATACAATGAGCAGTTCTTC.

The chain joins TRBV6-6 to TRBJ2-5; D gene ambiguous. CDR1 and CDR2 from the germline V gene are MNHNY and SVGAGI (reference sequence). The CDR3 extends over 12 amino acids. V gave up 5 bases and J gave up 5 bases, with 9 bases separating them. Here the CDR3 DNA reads TGTGCCAGCAGTCTCTACGGGGAGACCCAGTACTTC. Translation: CASSLYGETQYF.

CDR3 residues: CSVEVRLAQTEAFF. As DNA, the CDR3 is TGCAGCGTTGAAGTTAGACTTGCCCAAACTGAAGCTTTCTTT. The chain carries TRBV29-1 and TRBJ1-1, with D uncertain. With 1 base removed from V and 5 bases from J, the gap between germline ends came to 14 bases. The CDR3 contains 14 residues. The germline gives CDR1 SQVTM, CDR2 ANQGSEA.

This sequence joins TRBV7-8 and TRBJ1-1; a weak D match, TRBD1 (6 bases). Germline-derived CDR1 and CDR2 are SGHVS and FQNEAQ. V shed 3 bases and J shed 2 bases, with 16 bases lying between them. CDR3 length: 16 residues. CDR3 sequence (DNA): TGTGCCAGCAGCTTTGGGGGGGCCCTATCCAACACTGAAGCTTTCTTT. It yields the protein CASSFGGALSNTEAFF.